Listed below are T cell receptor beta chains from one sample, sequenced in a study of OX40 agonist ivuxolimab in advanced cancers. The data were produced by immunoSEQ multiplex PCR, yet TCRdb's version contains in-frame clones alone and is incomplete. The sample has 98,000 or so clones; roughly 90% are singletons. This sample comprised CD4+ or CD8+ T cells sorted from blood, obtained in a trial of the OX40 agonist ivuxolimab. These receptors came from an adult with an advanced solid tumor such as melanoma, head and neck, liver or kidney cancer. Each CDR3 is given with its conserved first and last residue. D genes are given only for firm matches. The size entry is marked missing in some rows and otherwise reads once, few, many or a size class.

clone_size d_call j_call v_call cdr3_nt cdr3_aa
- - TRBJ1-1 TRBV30 TGTGCCTGGAGTGTAGGGGGTAACACTGAAGCTTTCTTT CAWSVGGNTEAFF
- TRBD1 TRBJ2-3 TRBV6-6 TGTGCCAGCAGTTCGTCCGGGACAGGGAATCCAGATACGCAGTATTTT CASSSSGTGNPDTQYF
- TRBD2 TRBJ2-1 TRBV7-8 TGTGCCAGCAGCTTGGATAGCGGGACCTACAATGAGCAGTTCTTC CASSLDSGTYNEQFF
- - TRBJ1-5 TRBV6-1 TGTGCCAGCAGTGAATTGGCCTTTCAGCCCCAGCATTTT CASSELAFQPQHF
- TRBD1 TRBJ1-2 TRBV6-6 TGTGCCAGCAGCCTCGGACAGGGGGCAGGTGGCTACACCTTC CASSLGQGAGGYTF
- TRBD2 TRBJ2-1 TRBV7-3 TGTGCCAGCAGCTTAAATCCAGCGGGAGGGCCATATGAGCAGTTCTTC CASSLNPAGGPYEQFF
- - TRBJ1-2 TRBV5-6 TGTGCCAGCAGCTTGTCCTATGGCTACACCTTC CASSLSYGYTF
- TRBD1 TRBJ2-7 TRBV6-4 TGTGCCAGCAGTCGGGACAGGGGGCGTGAGCAGTACTTC CASSRDRGREQYF
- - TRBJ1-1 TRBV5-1 TGCGCCAGCAGCCCGGATACCCTGAACACTGAAGCTTTCTTT CASSPDTLNTEAFF
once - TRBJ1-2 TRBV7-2 TGTGCCAGCAGCTTAGGGGGGGGTCCCTATGGCTACACCTTC CASSLGGGPYGYTF
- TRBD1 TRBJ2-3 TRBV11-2 TGTGCCAGCAGCCTAGGAACAGGGGGCCGGACAGATACGCAGTATTTT CASSLGTGGRTDTQYF
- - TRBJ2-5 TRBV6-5 TGTGCCAGCAGTTACCCGGAAGAGACCCAGTACTTC CASSYPEETQYF
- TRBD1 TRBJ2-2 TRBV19 TGTGCCAGTAGGACCAGATACTCAGGGGGCGCAGGCACCGGGGAGCTGTTTTTT CASRTRYSGGAGTGELFF
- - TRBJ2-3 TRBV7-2 TGTGCCAGCAGCTTCGGTCTAGCAGCAGATACGCAGTATTTT CASSFGLAADTQYF
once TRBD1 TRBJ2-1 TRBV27 TGTGCCAGCAGCCGGACAGGGCGAAATGAGCAGTTCTTC CASSRTGRNEQFF
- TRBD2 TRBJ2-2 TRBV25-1 TGTGCCAGCAGTGGGACCGGACTAGCGGGACCCACCGGGGAGCTGTTTTTT CASSGTGLAGPTGELFF
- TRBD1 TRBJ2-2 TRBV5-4 TGTGCCAGCAGCTTGACAACAGGGGGGACCGGGGAGCTGTTTTTT CASSLTTGGTGELFF
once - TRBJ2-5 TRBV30 TGTGCCTGGAGTACAGTCCTCGCGGAGACCCAGTACTTC CAWSTVLAETQYF
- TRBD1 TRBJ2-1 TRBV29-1 TGCAGCGTTGCTGGGACAGGGGGCGCGAGCTCCTACAATGAGCAGTTCTTC CSVAGTGGASSYNEQFF
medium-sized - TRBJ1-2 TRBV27 TGTGCCAGCAGTTTATCGACAGCAGCTAACTATGGCTACACCTTC CASSLSTAANYGYTF
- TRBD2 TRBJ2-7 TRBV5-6 TGTGCCAGCAGCTTGGCAACTAGCGGGAGGGCCATCGACGAGCAGTACTTC CASSLATSGRAIDEQYF
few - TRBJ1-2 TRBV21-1 TGTGCCGGACATAACAGGGTTTGGGGCTACACCTTC CAGHNRVWGYTF
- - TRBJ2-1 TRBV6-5 TGTGCCAGCAGTGGTATCGGCAATGAGCAGTTCTTC CASSGIGNEQFF
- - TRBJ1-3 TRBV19 TGTGCCAGTAGTATGTTGGCTCGGGCAGGAACTGGAAACACCATATATTTT CASSMLARAGTGNTIYF
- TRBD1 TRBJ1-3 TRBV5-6 TGTGCCAGCAGCCCTGACAGGGGAAGACATACGGGAAACACCATATATTTT CASSPDRGRHTGNTIYF
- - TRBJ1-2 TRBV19 TGTGCCAGTAGTCCCCTCGTCCAGGGGAACTATGGCTACACCTTC CASSPLVQGNYGYTF
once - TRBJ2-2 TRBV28 TGTGCCAGCAGGTCCTTCGGGGCGAACACCGGGGAGCTGTTTTTT CASRSFGANTGELFF
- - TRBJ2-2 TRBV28 TGTGCCAGCAGTTCATCGGGACAAGCGAACACCGGGGAGCTGTTTTTT CASSSSGQANTGELFF
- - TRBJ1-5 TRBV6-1 TGTGCCAGCAGTGACGGATTCAATCAGCCCCAGCATTTT CASSDGFNQPQHF
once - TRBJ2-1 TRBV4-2 TGTGCCAGCAGCTGGACGACCAGCTCCTACAATGAGCAGTTCTTC CASSWTTSSYNEQFF
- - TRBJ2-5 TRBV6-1 TGTGCCAGCAGTGAAAGCCAGGGTTACGAGACCCAGTACTTC CASSESQGYETQYF
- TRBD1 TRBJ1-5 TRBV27 TGTGCCAGCAGTCGCACGACAGGGCTTAGCAATCAGCCCCAGCATTTT CASSRTTGLSNQPQHF
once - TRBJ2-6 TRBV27 TGTGCCAGCAGTCCGACCGGGACCGCCTCTGGGGCCAACGTCCTGACTTTC CASSPTGTASGANVLTF
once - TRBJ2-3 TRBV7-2 TGTGCCAGCAGCTTGTGGGACTCCCTGGTGGATACGCAGTATTTT CASSLWDSLVDTQYF
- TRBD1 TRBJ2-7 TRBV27 TGTGCCAGCAGTCTGGGACAGGGTTCCTACGAGCAGTACTTC CASSLGQGSYEQYF
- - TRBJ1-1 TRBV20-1 TGCAGTGCTAGTTATACTGAAGCTTTCTTT CSASYTEAFF
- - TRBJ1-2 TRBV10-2 TGCGCCAGCAGTGATTTGCGGGCTTATGGCTACACCTTC CASSDLRAYGYTF